The next 21 T cell receptor beta chains were all read from a single sample in a study of regulatory T cells in long-lasting Graves disease. The time point is: newly diagnosed GD, antithyroid drugs for less than 3 months. PBMC-extracted RNA yielded the TCR library. Combining iRepertoire HTBI primers with Arm-PCR of CDR3 regions, the authors built TCR beta libraries. MiXCR, run by TCRdb on the multiplex PCR reads, gives a single entry per CDR3 protein. There are about 530,000 distinct CDR3 sequences in the sample; 15% to 20% occur only once, and 20% to 25% lies in the top ten. These data were likewise used in another study, on T cells in Graves' hyperthyroidism and ophthalmopathy.

Sequenced material: peripheral blood mononuclear cells (PBMCs), taken at new diagnosis, from a patient treated with antithyroid drugs. Receptors originate from a woman aged 35 to 59 with Graves disease.

This clonotype was recorded many times. V gene TRBV12-3 or TRBV12-4 combines with J gene TRBJ2-1; D gene unclear. This CDR3 is 16 amino acids long. V was pared by 6 bases and J by 0 bases, with 15 bases between. CDR3 sequence: CASSALRPSSYNEQFF. CDR3 in DNA: TGTGCCAGCAGCGCCCTCCGGCCAAGCTCCTACAATGAGCAGTTCTTC.

About this clonotype: A much larger clone sits a single nucleotide away, making a read error possible. The chain couples TRBV2 to TRBJ1-2, with 7 positions matching TRBD1. In germline, CDR1 is SNHLY, CDR2 FYNNEI. Trimming at V came to 4 bases and at J to 10 bases, leaving 9 bases not matched to a gene. This CDR3 is built from 13 residues. CDR3 sequence: CASSVDRINDYTF. The CDR3 DNA reads TGTGCCAGCAGTGTGGACAGGATTAATGACTACACCTTC.

A note on this clonotype: A much more abundant neighbour one base away suggests this may be a read error. The genes are TRBV11-2 and TRBJ2-7, with 7 bases identical to TRBD1. The end of the DNA aligns better with TRBJ2-5, so the J call may be wrong. Germline V CDR1 and CDR2: SGHAT, FQNNGV. This CDR3 is 15 amino acids long. The CDR3 DNA sequence: TGTGCCAGCAGCCGTGTGGGGACAGACCAAGAGACCCAGTACTTC. Residues: CASSRVGTDQETQYF.

CDR3 sequence reads: CASSIGPGLVTYEQYF. CDR3 DNA: TGTGCCAGCAGCATAGGGCCGGGACTCGTGACCTACGAGCAGTACTTC. The rearrangement links TRBV9 to TRBJ2-7, with D tentatively TRBD2 (6 bases). Germline CDR1 SGDLS, CDR2 YYNGEE. The V gene lost 4 bases and the J gene lost 2 bases, with 19 bases spanning the gap. The CDR3 runs to 16 residues.

The table lists this clonotype with many counts. The chain uses TRBV3-1 and TRBJ1-2; tentatively, D is TRBD1 (6 bases). CDR3 length: 14 amino acids. The V end lost 5 bases, the J end lost 8 bases, and 18 bases lay between the germline ends. Germline V CDR1 and CDR2: LGHDT, YNNKEL (reference sequence). The CDR3 is CASSAQPTGGGYTF. The CDR3 bases are TGTGCCAGCAGCGCCCAGCCGACAGGAGGCGGCTACACCTTC.

This clonotype has more than one count but fewer than ten. The chain links TRBV12-3 or TRBV12-4 to TRBJ1-2; D is unresolved. This CDR3 is 14 amino acids long. V was cut by 5 bases and J by 4 bases, with 14 bases left in between. Written as DNA, the CDR3 is TGTGCCAGCAGTCTTGATTCCACTTCCTATGGCTACACCTTC. Its protein product is CASSLDSTSYGYTF.

In this sample, this clonotype turned up many times. The rearrangement uses TRBV7-9 and TRBJ2-2; no clear D. The CDR3 runs 16 residues. V was shortened by 5 bases and J by 4 bases, with 17 bases between the two germline ends. Germline-derived CDR1 and CDR2 are SEHNR and FQNEAQ (reference sequence). CDR3 DNA sequence: TGTGCCAGCAGCCCCTATCCCGAGGTTCTCACCGGGGAGCTGTTTTTT. Translated, it gives CASSPYPEVLTGELFF.

Remarks on this clonotype: It is likely a read error, because the conserved phenylalanine at the end of the CDR3 is missing. The chain employs TRBV12-3 or TRBV12-4 and TRBJ1-2; D uncertain. The CDR3 has 13 residues. V was shortened by 6 bases and J by 4 bases, with 12 bases between the two germline ends. CDR3 DNA sequence: TGTGCCAGCAGCCTCGGTCGGGCCTATGGCTACACCCTC. Protein: CASSLGRAYGYTL.

This sequence joins TRBV5-1 and TRBJ2-1; D ambiguous. V gave up 1 base and J gave up 0 bases, with 14 bases separating them. Germline CDR1 is SGHRS and CDR2 is YFSETQ. The CDR3 covers 17 residues. CDR3 in amino acids: CASSLSPSGSSYNEQFF. The CDR3 DNA follows: TGCGCCAGCAGCTTGTCACCCTCCGGCTCCTCCTACAATGAGCAGTTCTTC.

This clonotype was found a few times. The chain joins TRBV6-9 to TRBJ1-2, with a tentative D call TRBD1 (6 bases). This CDR3 has 14 amino acids. Per germline, CDR1 MNHGY and CDR2 SVAAGI. V was trimmed by 3 bases and J by 2 bases, leaving 10 bases between them. CDR3 DNA sequence: TGTGCCAGCAGTTACGTTCAGGGGAACTATGGCTACACCTTC. Encoded protein: CASSYVQGNYGYTF.

For the CDR3, the DNA is TGTGCCAGCAGCCAACCCGGCGGGAAGAACACTGAAGCTTTCTTT. Protein product: CASSQPGGKNTEAFF. V and J are TRBV5-4 and TRBJ1-1; D ambiguous. Germline CDR1 SGHNT, CDR2 YYREEE (reference sequence). V was clipped by 4 bases and J by 1 base, with 14 bases between them. The CDR3 sequence is 15 residues long.

Only a few counts were recorded for this clonotype. V usage is TRBV11-2 and J usage is TRBJ2-2, with 11 bases matching TRBD2. The germline gives CDR1 SGHAT, CDR2 FQNNGV. This CDR3 region has 17 residues. V shed 2 bases, J shed 1 base, and the junction held 3 bases outside the gene matches. This CDR3 reads CASSLIGTSGNTGELFF. CDR3 nucleotide sequence: TGTGCCAGCAGCTTAATCGGGACTAGCGGGAACACCGGGGAGCTGTTTTTT.

This clonotype was counted at least ten times. The chain recombines TRBV30 with TRBJ2-5, with a weak D call TRBD1 (6 bases). V was pared by 1 base and J by 2 bases, with 8 bases between. The CDR3 length is 13 residues. Germline V CDR1 and CDR2: GTSNPN, SVGIG (reference sequence). The CDR3 spells CAWSEQGQETQYF. The CDR3 DNA follows: TGTGCCTGGAGTGAACAGGGACAAGAGACCCAGTACTTC.

The rearrangement joins TRBV10-3 to TRBJ1-1; 8 bases align to TRBD1. Trimming cost V 8 bases and J 4 bases; bases outside gene matches: 6. CDR3 length: 13 amino acids. CDR1 is ENHRY, CDR2 SYGVKD, per germline. CDR3: CAIEDRVGTEAFF. For the CDR3, the DNA is TGTGCCATCGAGGACAGGGTGGGCACTGAAGCTTTCTTT.

Points on this clonotype: One end of the junction is discordant with germline, which a read error may explain. This rearrangement joins TRBV12-3 or TRBV12-4 to TRBJ1-4, with no clear D. The CDR3 totals 14 residues. The CDR3 nucleotides read TGTGCCAGCCGAACCGGGTCTTGGGATGAAAAACTGCTTTTT. Its translation is CASRTGSWDEKLLF.

This clonotype was found a few times. The rearrangement links TRBV6-1 to TRBJ2-7, with TRBD2 matching over 12 bases. Germline V CDR1 and CDR2: MNHNS, SASEGT. V shed 5 bases and J 6 bases; nucleotides not matched to a gene: 8. There are 15 residues in the CDR3. The CDR3 coding sequence is TGTGCCAGCAGTCCTCTAGCGGGGGGGTTTGCCGAGCAGTACTTC. Translated: CASSPLAGGFAEQYF.

This clonotype was recorded many times. The rearrangement links TRBV3-1 to TRBJ2-1; D is uncertain. Trimming pared 0 bases from V and 0 bases from J, leaving 6 bases between. CDR1 and CDR2 from the germline V gene are LGHDT and YNNKEL (reference sequence). There are 15 residues in the CDR3. In nucleotides, the CDR3 is TGTGCCAGCAGCCAAGAAGCCTACTCCTACAATGAGCAGTTCTTC. Residues: CASSQEAYSYNEQFF.

This sequence joins TRBV4-1 and TRBJ2-5, with 7 bases lining up with TRBD2. The germline CDR1 and CDR2 sequences are MGHRA and YSYEKL. The CDR3 length is 15 residues. Germline trimming cut 0 bases from V and 5 bases from J; bases unmatched to any gene: 6. The CDR3 sequence is CASSQDGLGGETQYF. Here the CDR3 DNA reads TGCGCCAGCAGCCAAGACGGACTAGGAGGGGAGACCCAGTACTTC.

This clonotype was seen repeatedly, ten times or more. The chain recombines TRBV5-1 with TRBJ2-7; D remains ambiguous. The CDR3 sequence is 13 residues long. The V gene lost 4 bases and the J gene lost 3 bases, with 11 bases spanning the gap. Germline CDR1 reads SGHRS; CDR2 reads YFSETQ. The CDR3 reads CASSPGPSYEQYF. The CDR3 coding sequence is TGCGCCAGCAGCCCCGGACCGAGCTACGAGCAGTACTTC.

This clonotype was counted a few times. The chain is built from TRBV18 and TRBJ1-1; unclear D gene. V dropped 3 bases and J dropped 3 bases, with 11 bases sitting between them. Germline CDR1 is KGHSH and CDR2 is LQKENI. The CDR3 spans 14 residues. The CDR3 protein is CASSPPNFYTEAFF. CDR3 DNA sequence: TGTGCCAGCTCACCCCCCAATTTTTACACTGAAGCTTTCTTT.

This chain links TRBV2 with TRBJ2-4; possible D gene TRBD1, 6 bases. This CDR3 is 13 amino acids long. Germline lookup yields CDR1 SNHLY and CDR2 FYNNEI. Trimming took 1 base from V and 16 from J, leaving 17 bases between them. The CDR3, as DNA: TGTGCCAGCAGTGAAGGGGGGCGGGCGCCCCCCTACTTC. It is translated as CASSEGGRAPPYF. Based on the CDR3 plus reference TRBV2 and TRBJ2-4, the full variable domain is EPEVTQTPSHQVTQMGQEVILRCVPISNHLYFYWYRQILGQKVEFLVSFYNNEISEKSEIFDDQFSVERPDGSNFTLKIRSTKLEDSAMYFCASSEGGRAPPYFGAGTRLSVL.